The 20 T cell receptor beta chains reported below all come from one sample, sequenced in a study of T cell repertoires in ileal Crohn's disease. Assay used: immunoSEQ multiplex PCR; TCRdb lists only in-frame clones, some missing. The sample lists tens of thousands of clones, around 90% occurring once. Time point given: neoterminal ileum biopsy at postoperative endoscopy, about 6 months after surgery. What was sequenced was ileal tissue. These receptors all stem from an adult with Crohn's disease.

The gene calls are TRBV7-9 and TRBJ1-3, with 9 positions matching TRBD1. The V gene's germline CDR1 is SEHNR and CDR2 FQNEAQ (reference sequence). The CDR3 sequence is 16 residues long. The V segment lost 0 bases and the J segment 4 bases; nucleotides outside the gene matches: 4. Written as DNA, the CDR3 is TGTGCCAGCAGCTTAGCGGGGGACAGGGTCGGAAACACCATATATTTT. This translates into CASSLAGDRVGNTIYF.

This clone was found once. CDR3 DNA: TGTGCCATCAGAGGGGTGAGCACTGAAGCTTTCTTT. Amino acids: CAIRGVSTEAFF. The genes are TRBV6-6 and TRBJ1-1; TRBD1 is a possible D gene (5 bases). CDR1 is MNHNY, CDR2 SVGAGI, per germline (reference sequence). V lost 10 bases and J lost 4, with 13 bases in between. The CDR3 is 12 amino acids.

V and J are TRBV2 and TRBJ2-2, with 8 bases lining up with TRBD1. The CDR3 contains 15 residues. V lost 6 bases and J lost 5; bases outside the gene matches: 8. Germline values: CDR1 SNHLY, CDR2 FYNNEI. This CDR3 reads CASRIGQGGTGELFF. The CDR3 DNA is TGTGCCAGCAGAATAGGACAGGGCGGTACCGGGGAGCTGTTTTTT.

The genes are TRBV6-5 and TRBJ1-2; possibly TRBD1 for D (6 bases). V was shortened by 6 bases and J by 8 bases, with 13 bases between the two germline ends. The CDR3 is made up of 12 amino acids. Germline V gene lookup returns CDR1 MNHEY and CDR2 SVGAGI. The CDR3 loop reads CASSTGTIGYTF. The CDR3 DNA is TGTGCCAGCAGCACCGGGACAATCGGCTACACCTTC.

V usage is TRBV7-2 and J usage is TRBJ2-5, with TRBD2 matching over 8 bases. This CDR3 has 15 amino acids. CDR1 and CDR2 from the germline V gene are SGHTA and FQGNSA. The CDR3 spells CAAGGSGLTAETQYF. The CDR3 region has the DNA TGTGCGGCGGGGGGTAGCGGACTTACAGCAGAGACCCAGTACTTC.

The rearrangement uses TRBV5-1 and TRBJ1-2; 7 bases fit TRBD1. Germline V lookup: CDR1 SGHRS, CDR2 YFSETQ. The CDR3 is 15 residues long. V lost 4 bases to trimming and J lost 6 bases; unmatched junction nucleotides: 12. The CDR3 bases are TGCGCCAGCAGCCTGGGCGGACAGGTTTTGGATGGCTACACCTTC. Translated: CASSLGGQVLDGYTF.

The J gene is TRBJ2-5, the V gene TRBV6-5; maybe TRBD2 (6 bases). Germline values: CDR1 MNHEY, CDR2 SVGAGI. The V gene lost 2 bases and the J gene lost 5 bases, with 18 bases spanning the gap. The length of the CDR3 is 16 residues. The CDR3 loop reads CASSYTGRSGGETQYF. The CDR3 region has the DNA TGTGCCAGCAGTTACACGGGGAGATCTGGGGGGGAGACCCAGTACTTC.

The V call is TRBV5-1, the J call TRBJ2-5; D is uncertain. There are 14 residues in the CDR3. V gave up 1 base and J gave up 5 bases, with 12 bases separating them. The germline V gene has CDR1 SGHRS and CDR2 YFSETQ. CDR3 amino acids: CASSLRVTQETQYF. In DNA form, the CDR3 reads TGCGCCAGCAGCTTGCGGGTCACCCAGGAGACCCAGTACTTC. The full variable domain, in which reference TRBV5-1 and TRBJ2-5 provide the parts outside the CDR3, is KAGVTQTPRYLIKTRGQQVTLSCSPISGHRSVSWYQQTPGQGLQFLFEYFSETQRNKGNFPGRFSGRQFSNSRSEMNVSTLELGDSALYLCASSLRVTQETQYFGPGTRLLVL.

The rearrangement joins TRBV6-5 to TRBJ1-1, with D tentatively TRBD1 (5 bases). V lost 4 bases and J 10 bases, leaving 10 bases between the germline ends. Germline V lookup: CDR1 MNHEY, CDR2 SVGAGI. This CDR3 contains 11 residues. The CDR3 coding sequence is TGTGCCAGCAGTTTCTCGGGGCTAGCTTTCTTT. Its protein is CASSFSGLAFF.

This clone has just a few counts. The same CDR3 also results from other DNA sequences found in this sample. This chain links TRBV6-4 with TRBJ1-1; 10 bases align to TRBD1. This CDR3 comprises 13 residues. V lost 6 bases to trimming and J lost 4 bases; unmatched junction nucleotides: 2. The V gene's germline CDR1 is MRHNA and CDR2 SNTAGT. DNA of the CDR3: TGTGCCAGCAGAGGACAGGGGGGCACTGAAGCTTTCTTT. It specifies CASRGQGGTEAFF.

This sequence joins TRBV19 and TRBJ2-6; tentatively, D is TRBD1 (5 bases). The CDR3 consists of 17 residues. CDR1 and CDR2 (germline): LNHDA, SQIVND (reference sequence). Trimming removed 4 bases from V and 0 bases from J, with 13 bases in between. The CDR3 loop is CASSKGRANSGANVLTF. CDR3 nucleotides: TGTGCCAGTAGTAAAGGCAGGGCGAACTCTGGGGCCAACGTCCTGACTTTC.

The J gene is TRBJ2-5, the V gene TRBV11-3; possibly TRBD1 for D (6 bases). Looked up from germline, CDR1 is SGHNT and CDR2 is YENEEA. This CDR3 comprises 14 residues. V was trimmed by 4 bases and J by 4 bases, leaving 13 bases between them. The CDR3 DNA sequence: TGTGCCAGCAGCTCCCCGGGACACGGAGAGACCCAGTACTTC. It translates to CASSSPGHGETQYF. Combining the CDR3 with reference TRBV11-3 and TRBJ2-5 gives the whole variable domain EAGVVQSPRYKIIEKKQPVAFWCNPISGHNTLYWYLQNLGQGPELLIRYENEEAVDDSQLPKDRFSAERLKGVDSTLKIQPAELGDSAVYLCASSSPGHGETQYFGPGTRLLVL.

V gene TRBV11-3 combines with J gene TRBJ2-1; 10 bases map to TRBD1. Germline CDR1 is SGHNT and CDR2 is YENEEA. CDR3 size: 15 residues. V was pared by 3 bases and J by 8 bases, with 7 bases of the junction left unmatched. CDR3 region: CASSFSGQGLDEQFF. The CDR3, as DNA: TGTGCCAGCAGCTTTTCGGGACAGGGGTTAGATGAGCAGTTCTTC. The full variable domain, its missing parts supplied by reference TRBV11-3 and TRBJ2-1, is EAGVVQSPRYKIIEKKQPVAFWCNPISGHNTLYWYLQNLGQGPELLIRYENEEAVDDSQLPKDRFSAERLKGVDSTLKIQPAELGDSAVYLCASSFSGQGLDEQFFGPGTRLTVL.

This rearrangement joins TRBV7-6 to TRBJ2-2, with a possible D match to TRBD1 (6 bases). CDR3 length: 15 amino acids. V lost 2 bases and J 4 bases, leaving 11 bases between the germline ends. The germline CDR1 and CDR2 sequences are SGHVS and FNYEAQ. The CDR3 nucleotides are TGTGCCAGCAGCTTATTAGGGGGAAGCACCGGGGAGCTGTTTTTT. Translating gives CASSLLGGSTGELFF.

V usage is TRBV27 and J usage is TRBJ2-2; 8 bases match TRBD2. V trimming: 6 bases; J trimming: 6 bases; junction bases outside the gene matches: 3. CDR1 and CDR2 (germline): MNHEY, SMNVEV (reference sequence). The CDR3 runs 13 residues. The CDR3: CASRSGSPGELFF. In DNA, the CDR3 is TGTGCCAGCAGAAGCGGGAGCCCCGGGGAGCTGTTTTTT.

The chain combines TRBV4-3 with TRBJ2-1; D call uncertain. Germline V gives CDR1 LGHNA, CDR2 YSLEER. Trimming left V 2 bases short and J 4 bases short, with 18 bases between. The CDR3 loop spans 17 amino acids. Here the CDR3 reads CASSQFILLWQYNEQFF. CDR3 nucleotide sequence: TGCGCCAGCAGCCAATTTATATTATTGTGGCAGTACAATGAGCAGTTCTTC.

The chain recombines TRBV14 with TRBJ2-5, with D unresolved. Germline CDR1 reads SGHDN; CDR2 reads FVKESK. The length of the CDR3 is 13 residues. V was pared by 1 base and J by 9 bases, with 12 bases between. CDR3 coding DNA: TGTGCCAGCAGCCAAGTTAATCCTCCGGCCCAGTACTTC. Translated: CASSQVNPPAQYF. Complete variable domain (other parts from reference TRBV14 and TRBJ2-5): EAGVTQFPSHSVIEKGQTVTLRCDPISGHDNLYWYRRVMGKEIKFLLHFVKESKQDESGMPNNRFLAERTGGTYSTLKVQPAELEDSGVYFCASSQVNPPAQYFGPGTRLLVL.

The chain joins TRBV28 to TRBJ1-1, with 8 nucleotides matching TRBD1. V gave up 6 bases and J gave up 5 bases; unmatched junction bases: 8. CDR1 is MDHEN, CDR2 SYDVKM, per germline. The CDR3 spans 14 residues. The CDR3 bases are TGTGCCAGCAGGATGCAGGGGGCGCGTACTGAAGCTTTCTTT. Translating it yields CASRMQGARTEAFF.

V gene TRBV6-5 combines with J gene TRBJ1-5, with D uncertain. CDR1 is MNHEY, CDR2 SVGAGI, per germline. The length of the CDR3 is 16 residues. Trimming removed 0 bases from V and 1 base from J, with 10 bases in between. The CDR3, as DNA: TGTGCCAGCAGTTACTCAGTACCGGGGAGCAATCAGCCCCAGCATTTT. Encoded protein: CASSYSVPGSNQPQHF.

The CDR3 reads CASSPSGRSHEQYF. The CDR3 coding sequence is TGTGCCAGCAGCCCATCGGGGAGGAGCCACGAGCAGTACTTC. The chain uses TRBV11-2 and TRBJ2-7, with D perhaps TRBD2 (6 bases). The V and J ends lost 5 bases and 5 bases respectively, with 16 bases between them. The germline CDR1 and CDR2 sequences are SGHAT and FQNNGV. The CDR3 loop spans 14 amino acids.